This TCR beta chain was profiled in a study of breast tumors, draining lymph nodes, adjacent tissues. Study conclusions and caveats: The lymph node origin of tumor T cells was framed as consistent with a hypothesis, not demonstrated. Luminal-like breast cancer showed significantly higher tumor–nontumor repertoire similarity than basal-like. Compared with lymph nodes, tumors were less diverse; compared with nontumor tissue, more. Most tumor T cells seemingly derive from lymph node, then expand in tumor.

Via MiXCR, TCRdb re-called the multiplex PCR reads, giving one row per CDR3 protein. The sample lists over 200,000 distinct CDR3 sequences; approximately 31% were seen once. With 2 bases removed from V and 6 bases from J, the gap between germline ends came to 12 bases. This CDR3 is built from 14 residues. CDR1 is LNHNV and CDR2 is YYDKDF in the germline V gene (reference sequence). This clonotype was picked up many times. Its antigen remains unknown. The lymph nodes were axillary draining lymph nodes from breast cancer patients. V usage is TRBV15 and J usage is TRBJ2-3, with unresolved D. Material: axillary lymph node tissue. The clonotype was recovered from a female donor with breast cancer. Some clones in this sample may be carry-over from other donors' samples. The CDR3 DNA reads as TGTGCCACCAGCAGAATGGGTGGGATGGATACGCAGTATTTT. Encoded protein: CATSRMGGMDTQYF. Full variable domain (remainder filled in from reference TRBV15 and TRBJ2-3): DAMVIQNPRYQVTQFGKPVTLSCSQTLNHNVMYWYQQKSSQAPKLLFHYYDKDFNNEADTPDNFQSRRPNTSFCFLDIRSPGLGDTAMYLCATSRMGGMDTQYFGPGTRLTVL.